These T cell receptor beta chains were read from a single sample in a study of cytomegalovirus exposure and HLA in healthy donors. Assay: immunoSEQ multiplex PCR; the TCRdb copy retains only in-frame clones and omits some. The repertoire holds 150,000 to 200,000 clones, with approximately 70% as singletons. Sequencing was carried out using PBMCs. All receptors derive from a woman in her thirties in good health and CMV-seronegative. Both conserved end residues are trimmed from each CDR3. Fields, in order: V gene, CDR3 protein.

V: TRBV5-5; CDR3: ASSHRLAGGRLDEQF
V: TRBV11-2; CDR3: ASSSRGTQY
V: TRBV6-1; CDR3: ASTPLRAENTEAF
V: TRBV18; CDR3: ASSPVSGGVETQY
V: TRBV19; CDR3: ASSRRGAGGDTQY
V: TRBV19; CDR3: ASRASGTGIGNYGYT
V: TRBV5-6; CDR3: ASSFPYTGAQNSPLH
V: TRBV7-2; CDR3: ASSSASGSRETQY
V: TRBV2; CDR3: ASSGDSSQPQH
V: TRBV18; CDR3: ASSQRDSASEQY
V: TRBV25-1; CDR3: ASIKWASLNTEAF
V: TRBV30; CDR3: AWSAGTSGIGGELF
V: TRBV6-6; CDR3: ASSSLRTSGSKY
V: TRBV9; CDR3: ASSVVPKGQGAYNEQF
V: TRBV5-1; CDR3: ASSEPSRNEQF
V: TRBV2; CDR3: ASSKGTSGGFDTQY
V: TRBV13; CDR3: ASSPGLFSGNTIY
V: TRBV12-5; CDR3: ASVFREANTEAF
V: TRBV7-6; CDR3: ASSPRPGQGDSDTQY
V: TRBV30; CDR3: AWKKGDSNNRYEQY
V: TRBV18; CDR3: ASSPGLADSPTGELF
V: TRBV7-9; CDR3: ASSLGTSGGWAQY
V: TRBV7-8; CDR3: ASSRDSYGYT
V: TRBV5-1; CDR3: ASSLGTVAGGLQETQY
V: TRBV7-2; CDR3: ASSFQGDAPLH
V: TRBV5-1; CDR3: ASSTEADTGELF
V: TRBV7-6; CDR3: ASSEKGGYEQY
V: TRBV18; CDR3: ASSPGFGGVSTEAF
V: TRBV6-1; CDR3: ASSPSEGRSYT
V: TRBV19; CDR3: ASSIIGQGAGETQY
V: TRBV6-5; CDR3: ASSYDGSSYNEQF
V: TRBV5-1; CDR3: ASLLVPLHNEQF
V: TRBV7-2; CDR3: ASSWTGSNEQY
V: TRBV5-1; CDR3: ASSLVQGRPKNIQY
V: TRBV13; CDR3: ASSLVGVQGGTEAF